This T cell receptor beta chain derives from a study of cytomegalovirus exposure and HLA in healthy donors. Study conclusions and caveats: TCR beta V segments were, for the most part, productive about 87% or about 30% of the time in an earlier analysis.

The PCR ran on 60 Vbeta and 13 Jbeta primers. Assay: immunoSEQ multiplex PCR; the TCRdb copy retains only in-frame clones and omits some. Here the sample spans 75,000 to 90,000 clones, roughly 80% being singletons. About this clone: Its target is not known. One end of the junction does not line up with germline, which may come from a read error.

The CDR3 is 17 amino acids. Germline V gene lookup returns CDR1 SNHLY and CDR2 FYNNEI. The receptor comes from a human donor in good health. The chain recombines TRBV2 with TRBJ1-5, with unresolved D. The sequenced sample was PBMCs. The CDR3 sequence: CASSEEGIYVANQPQNF. In nucleotides, the CDR3 is TGTGCCAGCAGTGAGGAGGGCATTTATGTCGCCAATCAGCCCCAGAATTTT.